This TCR beta chain was retrieved from a study of blood T cell repertoires in COVID-19. Whole-study context: The United States, Italy and Spain were the sources of the acute and convalescent COVID-19 samples.

Sequencing was performed with immunoSEQ multiplex PCR; in TCRdb, only in-frame clones are kept and a portion is missing. There are approximately 100,000 clones in the sample; roughly 84% occur only once, and roughly 6.2% lies in the top ten. Unmatched junction bases numbered 10, after V lost 5 bases and J lost 2 bases. CDR1 is SGHTA, CDR2 FQGTGA, per germline. This CDR3 is 16 amino acids long. This sequence was found in a man aged 55 to 70 with acute or convalescent COVID-19. This chain uses TRBV7-3 with TRBJ2-7, with 9 positions matching TRBD2. The material sequenced was peripheral blood. CDR3 DNA sequence: TGTGCCAGCAGCCGCCGCGGGGGGGAAACCCCCTACGAGCAGTACTTC. Residues: CASSRRGGETPYEQYF.